The 19 T cell receptor beta chains below were found in one sample sequenced in a study of OX40 agonist ivuxolimab in advanced cancers. Profiling relied on immunoSEQ multiplex PCR, and the TCRdb table lists in-frame clones only, not all of them. The sample lists around 26,000 clones; more than 70% were seen once. The input for sequencing was CD4+ or CD8+ T cells sorted from blood, taken in a trial of the OX40 agonist ivuxolimab. The receptor set was obtained from an adult with an advanced solid tumor such as melanoma, head and neck, liver or kidney cancer.

The gene calls are TRBV7-6 and TRBJ1-4; 7 nucleotides match TRBD1. The CDR3 spans 14 residues. With 5 bases clipped from V and 4 bases from J, the junction kept 4 bases outside the gene matches. Per germline, CDR1 SGHVS and CDR2 FNYEAQ. For the CDR3, the DNA is TGTGCCAGCAGCCCAGGGGGGTATAATGAAAAACTGTTTTTT. Protein product: CASSPGGYNEKLFF.

This rearrangement joins TRBV13 to TRBJ2-3; no firm D call. The CDR3 has 12 amino acids. Germline-derived CDR1 and CDR2 are PRHDT and FYEKMQ (reference sequence). V dropped 0 bases and J dropped 5 bases, with 3 bases sitting between them. The CDR3 here is CASSLGQDTQYF. The CDR3 DNA reads TGTGCCAGCAGCTTAGGTCAAGATACGCAGTATTTT.

This clone was seen a handful of times. The genes are TRBV11-2 and TRBJ2-5; 11 bases align to TRBD2. The CDR3 spans 15 residues. V shed 5 bases, J shed 2 bases, and the junction held 4 bases outside the gene matches. Per the germline V gene, CDR1 is SGHAT and CDR2 is FQNNGV. CDR3 residues: CASSRLAGTQETQYF. CDR3 DNA: TGTGCCAGCAGCCGACTAGCGGGAACACAAGAGACCCAGTACTTC.

The chain employs TRBV4-2 and TRBJ2-2, with D unresolved. Trimming left V 1 base short and J 6 bases short, with 6 bases between. CDR1 and CDR2 (germline): LGHNA, YNFKEQ. The CDR3 spans 13 residues. CDR3 in amino acids: CASSQGTPGELFF. The CDR3 nucleotides are TGTGCCAGCAGCCAAGGAACTCCCGGGGAGCTGTTTTTT.

CDR3 region: CASTLVGTGGTEAFF. The CDR3 bases are TGTGCCAGCACCCTAGTGGGGACAGGGGGAACTGAAGCTTTCTTT. V is TRBV9 and J is TRBJ1-1; 11 bases fit TRBD1. Germline CDR1 and CDR2: SGDLS and YYNGEE. This CDR3 has 15 amino acids. V gave up 6 bases and J gave up 5 bases; unmatched junction bases: 9.

The chain joins TRBV4-3 to TRBJ2-5; 8 bases match TRBD2. After removal of 1 base from V and 6 bases from J, the junction contained 7 bases not matched to a gene. Germline CDR1 LGHNA, CDR2 YSLEER. The CDR3 runs to 15 residues. CDR3 protein: CASSQARGGLKTQYF. CDR3 nucleotides: TGCGCCAGCAGCCAAGCTCGGGGGGGTCTGAAGACCCAGTACTTC.

The chain couples TRBV30 to TRBJ2-5; perhaps D is TRBD1 or TRBD2 (5 bases each). The ends were cut back, 5 bases at V and 2 bases at J, with 15 bases in the middle. CDR1 and CDR2 (germline): GTSNPN, SVGIG (reference sequence). The CDR3 length is 14 residues. CDR3: CAWESGTLQETQYF. The CDR3 coding sequence is TGTGCCTGGGAATCCGGGACGCTTCAAGAGACCCAGTACTTC.

The chain employs TRBV11-2 and TRBJ2-5, with 8 bases identical to TRBD2. The CDR3 contains 14 residues. The J segment lost 5 bases and the V segment lost 6 bases, leaving 8 bases of the junction unmatched. Germline lookup yields CDR1 SGHAT and CDR2 FQNNGV. CDR3 DNA sequence: TGTGCCAGCAGAGTTAGCGGGGCAGGGGAGACCCAGTACTTC. This translates into CASRVSGAGETQYF. The full variable domain, with the rest looked up from reference TRBV11-2 and TRBJ2-5, is EAGVAQSPRYKIIEKRQSVAFWCNPISGHATLYWYQQILGQGPKLLIQFQNNGVVDDSQLPKDRFSAERLKGVDSTLKIQPAKLEDSAVYLCASRVSGAGETQYFGPGTRLLVL.

The chain recombines TRBV7-9 with TRBJ1-1; D is perhaps TRBD1 (5 bases). V was cut by 6 bases and J by 4 bases, with 15 bases left in between. Germline CDR1 is SEHNR and CDR2 is FQNEAQ (reference sequence). CDR3 size: 14 residues. The CDR3 sequence is CASRQDQGGTEAFF. In DNA form, the CDR3 reads TGTGCCAGCAGACAGGATCAGGGTGGCACTGAAGCTTTCTTT.

The chain employs TRBV28 and TRBJ1-4; 8 bases line up with TRBD1. Germline CDR1 is MDHEN and CDR2 is SYDVKM. The junction had 6 bases not matched to a gene; V was cut back by 7 bases and J by 8 bases. The CDR3 has 13 residues. The CDR3 sequence: CASNHRDREKLFF. DNA of the CDR3: TGTGCCAGCAACCACCGGGACAGGGAAAAACTGTTTTTT. The full variable domain, its missing parts supplied by reference TRBV28 and TRBJ1-4, is DVKVTQSSRYLVKRTGEKVFLECVQDMDHENMFWYRQDPGLGLRLIYFSYDVKMKEKGDIPEGYSVSREKKERFSLILESASTNQTSMYLCASNHRDREKLFFGSGTQLSVL.

The chain recombines TRBV6-5 with TRBJ1-5, with D hard to call. The V end lost 5 bases, the J end lost 2 bases, and 13 bases lay between the germline ends. Germline values: CDR1 MNHEY, CDR2 SVGAGI. This CDR3 has 15 amino acids. Written as DNA, the CDR3 is TGTGCCAGCAGTCCCGGACCACAAGGCAATCAGCCCCAGCATTTT. This sequence encodes CASSPGPQGNQPQHF.

The chain has TRBV7-9 and TRBJ2-7, with D tentatively TRBD2 (6 bases). This CDR3 region has 15 residues. Germline V CDR1 and CDR2: SEHNR, FQNEAQ (reference sequence). Trimming pared 7 bases from V and 7 bases from J, leaving 23 bases between. DNA for the CDR3: TGTGCCAGCATCCGAGGCGGCGGGACCCTAGAAGAGCAGTACTTC. Translating it yields CASIRGGGTLEEQYF.

This clone was recorded once. The chain has TRBV5-6 and TRBJ2-5; weak D call: TRBD2 (5 bases). CDR3 size: 13 residues. The V and J ends lost 0 bases and 6 bases respectively, with 9 bases between them. Germline V lookup: CDR1 SGHDT, CDR2 YYEEEE. CDR3 loop: CASSLGERQTQYF. The CDR3 bases are TGTGCCAGCAGCTTGGGGGAGAGGCAGACCCAGTACTTC.

The rearrangement joins TRBV11-2 to TRBJ2-7; 8 nucleotides line up with TRBD1. Germline CDR1 SGHAT, CDR2 FQNNGV. This CDR3 region has 15 residues. After removal of 4 bases from V and 3 bases from J, the junction contained 8 bases not matched to a gene. The chain's CDR3 is CASSYGQGPFYEQYF. As DNA, the CDR3 is TGTGCCAGCAGCTACGGACAGGGCCCATTCTACGAGCAGTACTTC.

This chain joins TRBV5-1 and TRBJ1-4; D may be TRBD1 (5 bases). This CDR3 region has 17 residues. Germline V gives CDR1 SGHRS, CDR2 YFSETQ. Trimming took 2 bases from V and 0 from J, leaving 14 bases between them. This chain's CDR3 is CASSFFTQGATNEKLFF. Written as DNA, the CDR3 is TGCGCCAGCAGCTTTTTCACGCAGGGCGCAACTAATGAAAAACTGTTTTTT.

The chain joins TRBV5-6 to TRBJ2-7; TRBD2 agrees at 12 bases. CDR1 and CDR2 from the germline V gene are SGHDT and YYEEEE. The CDR3 contains 19 residues. The V segment lost 5 bases and the J segment 5 bases; nucleotides outside the gene matches: 20. The CDR3 bases are TGTGCCAGCAGAGCTTGGCGGACTAGCGGGGAAGTTTTTTTGAACGAGCAGTACTTC. Translating gives CASRAWRTSGEVFLNEQYF.

This chain connects TRBV29-1 to TRBJ2-2; D is unresolved. Germline CDR1 and CDR2: SQVTM and ANQGSEA. The CDR3 totals 13 residues. V was pared by 3 bases and J by 4 bases, with 9 bases between. This CDR3 is CSVEGGSTGELFF. For the CDR3, the DNA is TGCAGCGTTGAGGGTGGTAGCACCGGGGAGCTGTTTTTT.

The rearrangement joins TRBV7-9 to TRBJ1-1; D is undetermined. Germline CDR1 SEHNR, CDR2 FQNEAQ (reference sequence). This CDR3 contains 15 residues. V lost 1 base, J lost 0 bases, and 9 bases lay in between. CDR3 DNA: TGTGCCAGCAGCTTAGTCTCAGGTATGAACACTGAAGCTTTCTTT. Protein sequence: CASSLVSGMNTEAFF.

This chain joins TRBV5-1 and TRBJ1-1; D not resolved. Trimming removed 3 bases from V and 1 base from J, with 10 bases in between. Germline-derived CDR1 and CDR2 are SGHRS and YFSETQ. CDR3 length: 14 amino acids. The CDR3 DNA reads as TGCGCCAGCAGCTCATACCCCGGGAACACTGAAGCTTTCTTT. It yields the protein CASSSYPGNTEAFF.